The 13 T cell receptor beta chains presented below share a single source sample, sequenced in a study of blood T cell repertoires in COVID-19. TCRdb's table, derived via immunoSEQ multiplex PCR, lists solely in-frame clones and lacks some. The top ten clones hold roughly 0.92% of a sample with a few hundred thousand clones, around 90% of them seen once. The source material was peripheral blood. These receptors came from a woman between 40 and 55 years old who had recovered from COVID-19.

This clone has only one observation. CDR3 coding DNA: TGTGCCATCGCCGGGACTAGCGGACCCCCATCCTACAATGAGCAGTTCTTC. Protein sequence: CAIAGTSGPPSYNEQFF. The V gene is TRBV10-3, the J gene TRBJ2-1; 11 bases are shared with TRBD2. The germline CDR1 and CDR2 sequences are ENHRY and SYGVKD. This CDR3 is built from 17 residues. V lost 8 bases and J lost 1; bases outside the gene matches: 10.

The chain links TRBV5-1 to TRBJ2-1; no reliable D call. V dropped 5 bases and J dropped 0 bases, with 9 bases sitting between them. This CDR3 has 14 residues. The germline CDR1 and CDR2 sequences are SGHRS and YFSETQ. CDR3 protein: CASSLYSSYNEQFF. CDR3 bases: TGCGCCAGCAGTCTTTATAGCTCCTACAATGAGCAGTTCTTC.

The chain has TRBV28 and TRBJ2-7; 7 nucleotides agree with TRBD2. The trim removed 8 bases at V and 1 base at J, leaving 8 bases unmatched. The length of the CDR3 is 14 residues. CDR1 and CDR2 from the germline V gene are MDHEN and SYDVKM. CDR3 in amino acids: CASLAGDTSYEQYF. The CDR3 nucleotides are TGTGCCAGCCTTGCGGGAGACACATCCTACGAGCAGTACTTC.

The chain combines TRBV27 with TRBJ1-4; D not certain. The germline V gene has CDR1 MNHEY and CDR2 SMNVEV (reference sequence). The germline V and J ends were trimmed by 6 bases and 4 bases, with 18 bases remaining between them. The CDR3 has 16 residues. The CDR3 reads CASSRRLPSVNEKLFF. DNA for the CDR3: TGTGCCAGCAGCCGAAGACTCCCCTCAGTTAATGAAAAACTGTTTTTT.

This clone was detected once. J is TRBJ2-7 and V is TRBV3-1 (or the pseudogene TRBV3-2); 7 nucleotides match TRBD2. Germline loops: CDR1 LGHDT, CDR2 YNNKEL (reference sequence). The CDR3 spans 16 residues. Unmatched junction bases numbered 16, after V lost 4 bases and J lost 7 bases. CDR3 region: CASSRHGGGNPREQYF. The CDR3 nucleotides are TGTGCCAGCAGCCGACATGGGGGGGGAAACCCTAGAGAGCAGTACTTC.

The V and J genes are TRBV2 and TRBJ2-3; the match to TRBD2 covers 11 bases. Germline V gives CDR1 SNHLY, CDR2 FYNNEI. The trim removed 6 bases at V and 1 base at J, leaving 9 bases unmatched. The CDR3 is 17 amino acids. The DNA for the CDR3 is TGTGCCAGCAGCCCGTTACTAGCGGGAGTGGGCACAGATACGCAGTATTTT. Protein sequence: CASSPLLAGVGTDTQYF.

The rearrangement links TRBV11-3 to TRBJ2-5, with TRBD1 matching over 7 bases. After removal of 6 bases from V and 5 bases from J, the junction contained 9 bases not matched to a gene. The CDR3 has 14 residues. The germline CDR1 and CDR2 sequences are SGHNT and YENEEA. In DNA form, the CDR3 reads TGTGCCAGCAGTATCACAGGGGTGGCGGAGACCCAGTACTTC. Translating gives CASSITGVAETQYF. Filled out from reference TRBV11-3 and TRBJ2-5, the complete variable domain reads EAGVVQSPRYKIIEKKQPVAFWCNPISGHNTLYWYLQNLGQGPELLIRYENEEAVDDSQLPKDRFSAERLKGVDSTLKIQPAELGDSAVYLCASSITGVAETQYFGPGTRLLVL.

This chain connects TRBV30 to TRBJ1-6; weak D call: TRBD1 (6 bases). Per the germline V gene, CDR1 is GTSNPN and CDR2 is SVGIG (reference sequence). The CDR3 is made up of 15 amino acids. Trimming cost V 0 bases and J 9 bases, with 15 bases left between them. The chain's CDR3 is CAWSVLLQGSSPLHF. In nucleotides, the CDR3 is TGTGCCTGGAGTGTACTTTTACAGGGAAGTTCACCCCTCCACTTT.

The V gene is TRBV28, the J gene TRBJ2-1; 11 nucleotides match TRBD2. CDR3 length equals 13 residues. In germline, CDR1 is MDHEN, CDR2 SYDVKM. V lost 7 bases and J lost 16; bases outside the gene matches: 12. The CDR3, as DNA: TGTGCCAGCACCGACGAGGGACTAGCGGATCTCTTCTTC. Translation: CASTDEGLADLFF.

The chain recombines TRBV7-6 with TRBJ2-1; 7 bases fit TRBD2. From germline, CDR1 is SGHVS and CDR2 FNYEAQ. V shed 2 bases, J shed 6 bases, and the junction held 10 bases outside the gene matches. The CDR3 runs 16 residues. The CDR3 spells CASSLFLAEGGNEQFF. The CDR3, as DNA: TGTGCCAGCAGCTTATTCCTAGCGGAAGGAGGCAATGAGCAGTTCTTC. The entire variable domain, with the rest obtained from reference TRBV7-6 and TRBJ2-1, is as follows: GAGVSQSPRYKVTKRGQDVALRCDPISGHVSLYWYRQALGQGPEFLTYFNYEAQQDKSGLPNDRFSAERPEGSISTLTIQRTEQRDSAMYRCASSLFLAEGGNEQFFGPGTRLTVL.

The gene calls are TRBV28 and TRBJ2-7; tentatively, D is TRBD1 (6 bases). V gave up 3 bases and J gave up 3 bases, with 9 bases separating them. The V gene's germline CDR1 is MDHEN and CDR2 SYDVKM. This CDR3 is built from 13 residues. CDR3 protein: CASSLDRVYEQYF. The CDR3 bases are TGTGCCAGCAGTTTGGACAGAGTCTACGAGCAGTACTTC. The full variable domain, in which reference TRBV28 and TRBJ2-7 provide the parts outside the CDR3, is DVKVTQSSRYLVKRTGEKVFLECVQDMDHENMFWYRQDPGLGLRLIYFSYDVKMKEKGDIPEGYSVSREKKERFSLILESASTNQTSMYLCASSLDRVYEQYFGPGTRLTVT.

This chain joins TRBV29-1 and TRBJ2-3, with 7 positions matching TRBD1. Germline CDR1 SQVTM, CDR2 ANQGSEA. V trimming: 6 bases; J trimming: 4 bases; junction bases outside the gene matches: 13. The CDR3 has 15 amino acids. The CDR3, as DNA: TGCAGCGTAGTGAAAGACAGGGCATGGGCAGATACGCAGTATTTT. This sequence encodes CSVVKDRAWADTQYF.

This rearrangement joins TRBV7-3 to TRBJ1-1; possible D gene TRBD1, 5 bases. V was clipped by 6 bases and J by 3 bases, with 14 bases between them. CDR1 and CDR2 from the germline V gene are SGHTA and FQGTGA. This CDR3 has 14 amino acids. The CDR3 sequence is CASRQGAGDTEAFF. The CDR3 DNA reads TGTGCCAGCAGACAAGGAGCGGGGGACACTGAAGCTTTCTTT.